Following are 16 T cell receptor beta chains from one sample sequenced in a study of molecular identifiers for immune sequencing clone quantification. A single record per CDR3 protein comes from TCRdb applying MiXCR to the PCR reads. The sample lists about 100,000 distinct CDR3 sequences; around a fifth were seen once. The sequenced material came from naive CD8+ T cells from blood, with Jurkat cell RNA spiked in. This sample's subset: FACS-sorted CD8+CD4-CCR7+CD45RA+ naive T cells. The receptors were gathered from a human donor in good health. Some libraries in this study had Jurkat cell RNA spiked in.

The genes are TRBV28 and TRBJ2-2, with 7 positions matching TRBD1. The germline V gene encodes CDR1 MDHEN and CDR2 SYDVKM. The CDR3 loop spans 13 amino acids. Trimming took 4 bases from V and 6 from J; bases not matched to a gene: 2. The CDR3 here is CASSYRGAGELFF. The CDR3 bases are TGTGCCAGCAGTTACAGGGGTGCCGGGGAGCTGTTTTTT.

This clonotype was detected ten times or more. J is TRBJ1-1 and V is TRBV7-9; 7 nucleotides match TRBD1. V lost 5 bases to trimming and J lost 6 bases; unmatched junction nucleotides: 15. Looked up from germline, CDR1 is SEHNR and CDR2 is FQNEAQ (reference sequence). The CDR3 consists of 16 residues. For the CDR3, the DNA is TGTGCCAGCAGCCTTCCATACCAGGGGGATTACGCTGAAGCTTTCTTT. It is translated as CASSLPYQGDYAEAFF.

In regard to this clonotype: One end of the junction is discordant with germline, which a read error may explain. This chain connects TRBV7-6 to TRBJ1-1; D not resolved. The germline V gene has CDR1 SGHVS and CDR2 FNYEAQ. CDR3 length: 13 residues. CDR3 in amino acids: CASSPTVNTGAFF. CDR3 nucleotides: TGTGCCAGCAGCCCGACGGTGAACACTGGAGCTTTCTTT.

This clonotype was found a few times. The rearrangement joins TRBV9 to TRBJ2-1; no reliable D call. The CDR3 covers 14 residues. Between the trimmed V and J ends, which lost 0 bases and 9 bases, there was a span of 13 bases. In germline, CDR1 is SGDLS, CDR2 YYNGEE. The CDR3, as DNA: TGTGCCAGCAGCGTAGCGGCCCCCGGCCGTGAGCAGTTCTTC. Amino acids: CASSVAAPGREQFF.

The table lists this clonotype with a few counts. The V and J genes are TRBV3-1 and TRBJ2-2, with a weak D call TRBD1 (7 bases). The ends were cut back, 4 bases at V and 4 bases at J, with 19 bases in the middle. This CDR3 spans 17 amino acids. CDR1 LGHDT and CDR2 YNNKEL come from the germline V gene (reference sequence). The CDR3 loop reads CASSPEGGGRPTGELFF. In DNA, the CDR3 is TGTGCCAGCAGCCCAGAAGGAGGGGGCCGGCCCACCGGGGAGCTGTTTTTT.

The rearrangement uses TRBV6-2 or TRBV6-3 and TRBJ2-7; 7 nucleotides align to TRBD2. There are 15 residues in the CDR3. In germline, CDR1 is MNHEY, CDR2 SVGEGT. V gave up 5 bases and J gave up 3 bases; unmatched junction bases: 10. The CDR3 nucleotides read TGTGCCAGCAGTCCCCGGGGGGTTTTCCTCTACGAGCAGTACTTC. Translation gives CASSPRGVFLYEQYF.

This clonotype has at least ten counts. The V call is TRBV27, the J call TRBJ2-5, with unresolved D. Germline CDR1 MNHEY, CDR2 SMNVEV (reference sequence). V gave up 6 bases and J gave up 5 bases, with 19 bases separating them. This CDR3 is built from 15 residues. For the CDR3, the DNA is TGTGCCAGCAGCTTGTATGGTCCTAGTTCGGAGACCCAGTACTTC. Translated, it gives CASSLYGPSSETQYF.

This clonotype was counted many times. The chain employs TRBV7-2 and TRBJ2-7; 10 bases are shared with TRBD1. Germline V gene sequence: CDR1 SGHTA, CDR2 FQGNSA. The J segment lost 2 bases and the V segment lost 5 bases, leaving 3 bases of the junction unmatched. The CDR3 extends over 14 amino acids. CDR3 loop: CASSTGQGAYEQYF. The CDR3 bases are TGTGCCAGCAGCACAGGACAGGGGGCCTACGAGCAGTACTTC. Full variable domain (missing parts from reference TRBV7-2 and TRBJ2-7): GAGVSQSPSNKVTEKGKDVELRCDPISGHTALYWYRQSLGQGLEFLIYFQGNSAPDKSGLPSDRFSAERTGGSVSTLTIQRTQQEDSAVYLCASSTGQGAYEQYFGPGTRLTVT.

On this clonotype: A much larger clone lies one base from this, so it may be a read error. The chain uses TRBV5-4 and TRBJ2-5; D perhaps matches TRBD1 (6 bases). The germline gives CDR1 SGHNT, CDR2 YYREEE (reference sequence). The CDR3 is 14 amino acids. Trimming removed 7 bases at V and 3 bases at J, with 16 bases between. CDR3 loop: CASGYRVKEETQYF. The CDR3 DNA reads TGTGCCAGCGGCTACAGGGTCAAGGAAGAGACCCAGTACTTC.

This clonotype was detected only a few times. One base away lies a much larger clone, so this may be a sequencing read error. V gene TRBV7-2 combines with J gene TRBJ2-3; TRBD1 agrees at 9 bases. The CDR3 has 15 residues. Germline V gene sequence: CDR1 SGHTA, CDR2 FQGNSA. DNA for the CDR3: TGTGCCAGCAGCTTAAGCGGACAGGGGACAGATACGCAGTGTTTT. Translation: CASSLSGQGTDTQCF.

This clonotype showed up just a few times. This rearrangement joins TRBV4-3 to TRBJ1-4; D is uncertain. V was clipped by 4 bases and J by 2 bases, with 11 bases between them. The germline V gene has CDR1 LGHNA and CDR2 YSLEER. The CDR3 consists of 15 residues. The CDR3 bases are TGCGCCAGCAGCCTTGGGAGTTCGACTAATGAAAAACTGTTTTTT. Residues: CASSLGSSTNEKLFF.

The V call is TRBV20-1, the J call TRBJ2-7, with TRBD2 matching 13 bases. The CDR3 is made up of 22 amino acids. V was pared by 0 bases and J by 1 base, with 21 bases of the junction left unmatched. Germline CDR1 DFQATT, CDR2 SNEGSKA (reference sequence). The CDR3: CSARDDGFGRTSGGLLSYEQYF. The CDR3 nucleotides read TGCAGTGCTAGAGATGATGGGTTTGGGAGGACTAGCGGGGGCCTCCTGTCCTACGAGCAGTACTTC.

This clonotype was observed many times. This sequence joins TRBV28 and TRBJ2-5; weak D call: TRBD2 (5 bases). Germline CDR1 reads MDHEN; CDR2 reads SYDVKM. The CDR3 is 14 residues long. V was shortened by 3 bases and J by 2 bases, with 10 bases between the two germline ends. The CDR3 coding sequence is TGTGCCAGCAGTTTGGTCGGGGAACAAGAGACCCAGTACTTC. Residues: CASSLVGEQETQYF.

As concerns this clonotype: With a much larger clone just one base away, this may be a read error. The rearrangement links TRBV28 to TRBJ2-7; 8 nucleotides align to TRBD2. Germline CDR1 reads MDHEN; CDR2 reads SYDVKM. The CDR3 length is 14 residues. With 4 bases clipped from V and 9 bases from J, the junction kept 11 bases outside the gene matches. The CDR3 sequence: CASSSPGLGDVQYF. The DNA for the CDR3 is TGTGCCAGCAGTTCACCGGGACTAGGGGACGTGCAGTACTTC.

A word on this clonotype: This may be a read error: a much more frequent sequence differs by one nucleotide. The rearrangement links TRBV6-5 to TRBJ1-2; D is perhaps TRBD1 (6 bases). Germline CDR1 reads MNHEY; CDR2 reads SVGAGI. The CDR3 has 13 amino acids. CDR3 bases: TGTGCCAGCAGTTACTCGAGGGGACATGGCTACGCCTTC. Translation gives CASSYSRGHGYAF.

A word on this clonotype: Without the conserved terminal phenylalanine or tryptophan, this CDR3 likely stems from a read error. J is TRBJ1-6 and V is TRBV6-1, with D unclear. Looked up from germline, CDR1 is MNHNS and CDR2 is SASEGT. V lost 10 bases and J 0 bases, leaving 10 bases between the germline ends. CDR3 length: 14 residues. In DNA, the CDR3 is TGTGCCACCCATCGGAGCTCCTATAATTCACCCCTCCACCTT. It specifies CATHRSSYNSPLHL.